This T cell receptor beta chain was recorded in a study of monozygotic twins with inflammatory bowel disease. Study results and limitations: Discordant twins had repertoire similarity that did not differ from that of concordant twins, possibly from limited power.

In the case of this clonotype: The antigen is not known.

Through template switching, UMIs that included a 6-nucleotide sample barcode were added. TCRdb reanalyzed the 5' RACE reads, giving one entry per CDR3 protein sequence and no DNA. The sample includes 400,000 to 500,000 distinct CDR3 sequences. Sequenced material: blood. The sequence was obtained from a human donor with ulcerative colitis or Crohn's disease, or a healthy co-twin of an affected twin (not recorded which).

The CDR3 sequence: CASSLEGHLSNQPQHF. The chain recombines TRBV5-1 with TRBJ1-5; TCRdb returns TRBD1, unconfirmable since there is no DNA. Looked up from germline, CDR1 is SGHRS and CDR2 is YFSETQ. This CDR3 comprises 16 residues.